What follows are 26 T cell receptor beta chains derived from one specimen sequenced in a study of blood T cell repertoires in COVID-19. Generated by immunoSEQ multiplex PCR, the TCRdb table keeps only in-frame clones and is missing some. The repertoire has about 400,000 clones, 87% of them found once; the top ten carry around 2%. The source material was PBMCs or T cells enriched from blood (not recorded which). These receptors were collected from a man between 35 and 55 years old in a cohort exposed to, infected with or recovered from COVID-19 (not recorded which).

The V gene is TRBV28, the J gene TRBJ1-6; D perhaps matches TRBD1 (6 bases). This CDR3 has 17 residues. The germline V gene encodes CDR1 MDHEN and CDR2 SYDVKM. V dropped 6 bases and J dropped 0 bases, with 15 bases sitting between them. This chain's CDR3 is CASSSPGQSSYNSPLHF. DNA of the CDR3: TGTGCCAGCAGCTCCCCTGGACAGAGCTCCTATAATTCACCCCTCCACTTT.

This chain connects TRBV30 to TRBJ1-5, with D uncertain. The V and J ends lost 0 bases and 4 bases respectively, with 13 bases between them. Germline-derived CDR1 and CDR2 are GTSNPN and SVGIG (reference sequence). This CDR3 is built from 15 residues. The CDR3 coding sequence is TGTGCCTGGAGTGTACGTCGCGGGCAGAATCAGCCCCAGCATTTT. Translated, it gives CAWSVRRGQNQPQHF.

J is TRBJ2-5 and V is TRBV27; TRBD2 aligns across 11 bases. Losses at the gene ends were 5 bases for V and 5 bases for J; bases not matched to a gene: 16. CDR1 and CDR2 (germline): MNHEY, SMNVEV (reference sequence). This CDR3 is built from 18 residues. The CDR3 is CASSQGLAGDLSWETQYF. In DNA form, the CDR3 reads TGTGCCAGCAGTCAAGGACTAGCGGGTGATTTGTCATGGGAGACCCAGTACTTC.

This sequence joins TRBV28 and TRBJ2-6; D possibly corresponds to TRBD1 (6 bases). Germline CDR1 is MDHEN and CDR2 is SYDVKM. V lost 2 bases and J 0 bases, leaving 11 bases between the germline ends. CDR3 length: 17 amino acids. CDR3 nucleotides: TGTGCCAGCAGTTTAACAGGGTTTAGCTCTGGGGCCAACGTCCTGACTTTC. Translating gives CASSLTGFSSGANVLTF.

This chain joins TRBV30 and TRBJ2-1, with D maybe TRBD1 (6 bases). The V gene lost 3 bases and the J gene lost 8 bases, with 11 bases spanning the gap. The germline gives CDR1 GTSNPN, CDR2 SVGIG (reference sequence). CDR3 length equals 12 residues. This CDR3 reads CAWRGAGDEQFF. The CDR3 coding sequence is TGTGCCTGGAGGGGGGCGGGCGATGAGCAGTTCTTC.

This chain links TRBV6-5 with TRBJ2-3, with D maybe TRBD2 (6 bases). Trimming removed 6 bases from V and 7 bases from J, with 14 bases in between. The germline CDR1 and CDR2 sequences are MNHEY and SVGAGI. This CDR3 comprises 13 residues. For the CDR3, the DNA is TGTGCCAGCAGGTTTGGAGGGGATAATACGCAGTATTTT. Its translation: CASRFGGDNTQYF.

The count of this clone is one. The CDR3 loop reads CASSLTSGNEQFF. DNA of the CDR3: TGTGCCAGCAGTTTAACTAGCGGGAATGAGCAGTTCTTC. The chain joins TRBV5-4 to TRBJ2-1; 9 nucleotides align to TRBD2. The CDR3 extends over 13 amino acids. CDR1 SGHNT and CDR2 YYREEE come from the germline V gene (reference sequence). With V trimmed by 5 bases and J by 7 bases, 4 bases remained unmatched. Using reference TRBV5-4 and TRBJ2-1 for the parts outside the CDR3, the full variable domain is ETGVTQSPTHLIKTRGQQVTLRCSSQSGHNTVSWYQQALGQGPQFIFQYYREEENGRGNFPPRFSGLQFPNYSSELNVNALELDDSALYLCASSLTSGNEQFFGPGTRLTVL.

V and J are TRBV19 and TRBJ2-3, with 9 bases fitting TRBD2. Germline V gene sequence: CDR1 LNHDA, CDR2 SQIVND (reference sequence). This CDR3 spans 15 amino acids. V shed 5 bases and J 1 base; nucleotides not matched to a gene: 4. CDR3 nucleotide sequence: TGTGCCAGTAGTGCAATAGCGGGAGGCACAGATACGCAGTATTTT. Its protein is CASSAIAGGTDTQYF.

Here the CDR3 reads CASKRGSGSRYEQYF. CDR3 nucleotide sequence: TGTGCCAGCAAACGGGGGAGCGGGAGCCGCTACGAGCAGTACTTC. This rearrangement joins TRBV2 to TRBJ2-7; TRBD2 agrees at 8 bases. The CDR3 has 15 residues. The germline gives CDR1 SNHLY, CDR2 FYNNEI. Trimming took 7 bases from V and 3 from J; bases not matched to a gene: 11.

This chain uses TRBV2 with TRBJ1-3; tentatively, D is TRBD1 (5 bases). Germline V CDR1 and CDR2: SNHLY, FYNNEI. The CDR3 spans 16 residues. V was clipped by 3 bases and J by 0 bases, with 12 bases between them. The CDR3: CASSEGGIISGNTIYF. The CDR3 DNA follows: TGTGCCAGCAGTGAGGGGGGAATCATCTCTGGAAACACCATATATTTT.

A single count supports this clone. The chain uses TRBV6-5 and TRBJ2-7; D perhaps matches TRBD2 (6 bases). This CDR3 has 14 amino acids. The germline CDR1 and CDR2 sequences are MNHEY and SVGAGI. Trimming shortened V by 7 bases and J by 4 bases, and 17 bases separated the two germline ends. CDR3 amino acids: CASKGGRTGYEQYF. The CDR3 bases are TGTGCCAGCAAGGGAGGCCGGACGGGTTACGAGCAGTACTTC.

The chain links TRBV2 to TRBJ1-6; tentatively, D is TRBD1 (6 bases). From germline, CDR1 is SNHLY and CDR2 FYNNEI. Trimming stripped 0 bases from V and 0 bases from J, with 12 bases between. This CDR3 comprises 18 residues. The CDR3: CASSEAGTRSSYNSPLHF. The CDR3, as DNA: TGTGCCAGCAGTGAAGCGGGGACAAGGAGCTCCTATAATTCACCCCTCCACTTT. Full variable domain (remainder filled in from reference TRBV2 and TRBJ1-6): EPEVTQTPSHQVTQMGQEVILRCVPISNHLYFYWYRQILGQKVEFLVSFYNNEISEKSEIFDDQFSVERPDGSNFTLKIRSTKLEDSAMYFCASSEAGTRSSYNSPLHFGNGTRLTVT.

The chain recombines TRBV14 with TRBJ1-1, with TRBD1 matching over 8 bases. Looked up from germline, CDR1 is SGHDN and CDR2 is FVKESK. There are 16 residues in the CDR3. Unmatched junction bases numbered 10, after V lost 3 bases and J lost 4 bases. The CDR3, as DNA: TGTGCCAGCAGCCAGTGGACAGGGTCAGGGTTCACTGAAGCTTTCTTT. This sequence encodes CASSQWTGSGFTEAFF.

V usage is TRBV7-6 and J usage is TRBJ1-3; D gene ambiguous. This CDR3 spans 13 amino acids. Germline values: CDR1 SGHVS, CDR2 FNYEAQ. The ends were cut back, 5 bases at V and 0 bases at J, with 5 bases in the middle. The CDR3 protein is CASSMSSGNTIYF. CDR3 sequence (DNA): TGTGCCAGCAGCATGAGCTCTGGAAACACCATATATTTT. Full variable domain (rest looked up from reference TRBV7-6 and TRBJ1-3): GAGVSQSPRYKVTKRGQDVALRCDPISGHVSLYWYRQALGQGPEFLTYFNYEAQQDKSGLPNDRFSAERPEGSISTLTIQRTEQRDSAMYRCASSMSSGNTIYFGEGSWLTVV.

V is TRBV10-3 and J is TRBJ1-5; 10 bases are a match to TRBD1. Per germline, CDR1 ENHRY and CDR2 SYGVKD. After removal of 0 bases from V and 2 bases from J, the junction contained 4 bases not matched to a gene. CDR3 length: 17 residues. The DNA for the CDR3 is TGTGCCATCAGTGAGTCGGGGGACAGGGGTGGCAATCAGCCCCAGCATTTT. Protein product: CAISESGDRGGNQPQHF.

This chain links TRBV20-1 with TRBJ1-3; D perhaps matches TRBD1 (6 bases). With 3 bases removed from V and 4 bases from J, the gap between germline ends came to 16 bases. This CDR3 is built from 15 residues. Per germline, CDR1 DFQATT and CDR2 SNEGSKA (reference sequence). The DNA of the CDR3 is TGCAGTGCTAGTAAACAGGGTTTGGGCGGAAACACCATATATTTT. Translated, it gives CSASKQGLGGNTIYF.

In its sample, this clone was seen once. V and J are TRBV7-8 and TRBJ2-2; 8 positions match TRBD1. The germline V gene encodes CDR1 SGHVS and CDR2 FQNEAQ. The V gene end was trimmed by 4 bases and the J gene end by 1 base; junction bases not matched to a gene: 8. The CDR3 spans 17 residues. CDR3 coding DNA: TGTGCCAGCAGCTCACGAGGACAGGGCTGGAACACCGGGGAGCTGTTTTTT. Translated, it gives CASSSRGQGWNTGELFF.

Comment on this clone: Other DNA sequences in the same sample also yield this CDR3. This chain joins TRBV29-1 and TRBJ2-3, with D perhaps TRBD2 (6 bases). Germline CDR1 SQVTM, CDR2 ANQGSEA. With 4 bases removed from V and 2 bases from J, the gap between germline ends came to 10 bases. The CDR3 covers 13 residues. CDR3 residues: CSVVGGATDTQYF. CDR3 coding DNA: TGCAGCGTTGTTGGCGGGGCCACAGATACGCAGTATTTT.

The genes are TRBV10-3 and TRBJ2-3, with 9 bases aligning to TRBD1. Germline V CDR1 and CDR2: ENHRY, SYGVKD. J was trimmed by 4 bases and V by 10 bases; bases with no gene match: 6. This CDR3 has 13 residues. In DNA, the CDR3 is TGTGCCACCGGGACAGGGTACCCAGATACGCAGTATTTT. It encodes CATGTGYPDTQYF.

The rearrangement joins TRBV12-3 or TRBV12-4 to TRBJ2-7; D unclear. V lost 1 base and J lost 3, with 7 bases in between. This CDR3 spans 13 amino acids. CDR3 nucleotide sequence: TGTGCCAGCAGTTTAGGCGTTCACTACGAGCAGTACTTC. It codes for CASSLGVHYEQYF.

The table lists this clone with a count of one. The chain recombines TRBV5-4 with TRBJ2-5; 8 bases are shared with TRBD2. The length of the CDR3 is 15 residues. V lost 4 bases, J lost 2 bases, and 7 bases stayed unmatched. The germline V gene encodes CDR1 SGHNT and CDR2 YYREEE (reference sequence). CDR3 loop: CASSPLAGWQETQYF. CDR3 nucleotide sequence: TGTGCCAGCAGCCCGTTAGCGGGATGGCAAGAGACCCAGTACTTC.

The J gene is TRBJ1-4, the V gene TRBV3-1 (or the pseudogene TRBV3-2); the D gene is possibly TRBD1 (5 bases). The CDR3 is 15 amino acids. V lost 1 base, J lost 4 bases, and 10 bases lay in between. Germline CDR1 reads LGHDT; CDR2 reads YNNKEL (reference sequence). The DNA for the CDR3 is TGTGCCAGCAGCCAAGCACAGGAGATTAATGAAAAACTGTTTTTT. It encodes CASSQAQEINEKLFF.

The J gene is TRBJ1-2, the V gene TRBV19; 9 positions match TRBD1. The CDR3 extends over 16 amino acids. The V and J ends lost 7 bases and 4 bases, in that order; junction bases with no gene match: 13. Germline V lookup: CDR1 LNHDA, CDR2 SQIVND (reference sequence). The CDR3 DNA follows: TGTGCCAGTACTTTACAGGGGGCCCGGGGGATCTATGGCTACACCTTC. Encoded protein: CASTLQGARGIYGYTF.

The DNA for the CDR3 is TGTGCCAGCAGCGTAGCCAGCGGGAGGCCTCAAGAGACCCAGTACTTC. It encodes CASSVASGRPQETQYF. The chain employs TRBV9 and TRBJ2-5; 9 nucleotides align to TRBD2. The V gene's germline CDR1 is SGDLS and CDR2 YYNGEE. V was pared by 0 bases and J by 2 bases, with 5 bases of the junction left unmatched. CDR3 length: 16 residues.

In its sample, this clone was seen once. The V gene is TRBV4-1, the J gene TRBJ2-6; tentative D call: TRBD1 (5 bases). Trimming shortened V by 3 bases and J by 0 bases, and 6 bases separated the two germline ends. Germline values: CDR1 MGHRA, CDR2 YSYEKL. This CDR3 has 15 amino acids. The CDR3 bases are TGCGCCAGCAGCCAGGGGCACTCTGGGGCCAACGTCCTGACTTTC. Translated: CASSQGHSGANVLTF.

The chain combines TRBV7-6 with TRBJ2-3, with 10 bases that match TRBD1. The germline gives CDR1 SGHVS, CDR2 FNYEAQ. V lost 4 bases to trimming and J lost 2 bases; unmatched junction nucleotides: 3. The CDR3 is 15 residues long. CDR3 loop: CASSSGTGVTDTQYF. DNA for the CDR3: TGTGCCAGCAGCTCCGGGACAGGGGTCACAGATACGCAGTATTTT.